The present TCR beta chain was sequenced within a study of T cell responses to AZD1222 COVID-19 vaccine. Clones were read by immunoSEQ multiplex PCR, and TCRdb kept only the in-frame ones, dropping some. The sample carries 75,000 to 100,000 clones, roughly 86% recorded once. Per the germline V gene, CDR1 is LGHNA and CDR2 is YNFKEQ. With 0 bases clipped from V and 3 bases from J, the junction kept 5 bases outside the gene matches. This CDR3 contains 15 residues. V is TRBV4-2 and J is TRBJ2-7; 7 bases align to TRBD1. The receptor comes from an adult in good health. Sequencing used peripheral blood, obtained on day 0 of AZD1222 vaccination. CDR3 in amino acids: CASSQEGTDFYEQYF. CDR3 DNA sequence: TGTGCCAGCAGCCAAGAGGGGACAGATTTCTACGAGCAGTACTTC.